This T cell receptor beta chain was recovered during a study of shared clonotypes between healthy human individuals. Sequencing was performed with immunoSEQ multiplex PCR; in TCRdb, only in-frame clones are kept and a portion is missing. Of approximately 2.4 million clones listed, around 95% are singletons. From CD4+ cells came CD45RA+ naive and CD45RA-negative memory subsets. Trimming shortened V by 4 bases and J by 1 base, and 17 bases separated the two germline ends. Germline CDR1 reads SQVTM; CDR2 reads ANQGSEA. The CDR3 is made up of 16 amino acids. The source is a man younger than 35 in good health. The sequenced sample consisted of naive CD4+ T cells sorted from blood. Described subset: CD45RA+ positively selected. This chain connects TRBV29-1 to TRBJ1-5; TRBD1 is a possible D gene (5 bases). The CDR3 loop reads CSVVGRRERSNQPQHF. DNA for the CDR3: TGCAGCGTTGTTGGCCGCAGGGAGAGGAGCAATCAGCCCCAGCATTTT.